The text below deals with one T cell receptor beta chain. TCRdb re-called the 5' RACE reads with MiXCR, one entry per CDR3 protein. The data show some 30,000 distinct CDR3 sequences, about 7.2% seen once. Germline CDR1 is SGHAT and CDR2 is FQNNGV. The CDR3 sequence is 16 residues long. V was trimmed by 0 bases and J by 0 bases, leaving 6 bases between them. This entry belongs to a study of CD8 T cells in ankylosing spondylitis. The sample taken for sequencing was blood, either unsorted or a sorted T cell fraction (not recorded which). J is TRBJ2-6 and V is TRBV11-2; tentatively, D is TRBD1 (6 bases). The receptor comes from a male donor with ankylosing spondylitis or in good health (not recorded which). The CDR3 region is CASSLDRGSGANVLTF. The CDR3, as DNA: TGTGCCAGCAGCTTAGACAGGGGCTCTGGGGCCAACGTCCTGACTTTC.